Listed below are T cell receptor beta chains from one sample, sequenced in a study of blood T cell repertoires in COVID-19. Sequencing was performed with immunoSEQ multiplex PCR; in TCRdb, only in-frame clones are kept and a portion is missing. The table records about 17,000 clones, about nine tenths of them present only once. Material: peripheral blood. The source is a man aged 50 to 59 with active COVID-19. CDR3s include the opening cysteine and the closing phenylalanine or tryptophan. The D gene is left open where the match is weak. A row's size may be missing; if present it is once, few, many or a size class.

j_gene	d_gene	v_gene	abundance	CDR3nt	CDR3aa
TRBJ1-2	.	TRBV24-1	.	TGTGCCACCAGTGATTTGGGCAGGTCCTATGGCTACACCTTC	CATSDLGRSYGYTF
TRBJ2-1	.	TRBV9	few	TGTGCCAGCAGCGTAGGCACTGTGGGGCTAGGATTCTTC	CASSVGTVGLGFF
TRBJ2-2	TRBD2	TRBV24-1	.	TGTGCCACCAGTCCCCCTTCTAGCGGGAGGAACACCGGGGAGCTGTTTTTT	CATSPPSSGRNTGELFF
TRBJ1-2	.	TRBV2	.	TGTGCCAGCCAGGGCGGGGTAGTCTATGGCTACACCTTC	CASQGGVVYGYTF
TRBJ2-3	TRBD1	TRBV7-3	once	TGTGCCAGCAGCATCGGGACAGGGGTAGATACGCAGTATTTT	CASSIGTGVDTQYF
TRBJ1-1	.	TRBV4-1	.	TGCGCCAGCAGCCAAAGACAGGACATGAACACTGAAGCTTTCTTT	CASSQRQDMNTEAFF
TRBJ2-1	.	TRBV2	.	TGTGCCAGCATTTCGTCACCTAGAGAGCAGTTCTTC	CASISSPREQFF
TRBJ1-1	.	TRBV10-1	.	TGCGCCAGCAGTGAGTCGTCTCGCGGTCTCACTGAAGCTTTCTTT	CASSESSRGLTEAFF
TRBJ2-6	.	TRBV18	.	TGTGCCAGCTCCACAGACGAAACTGGGGCCAACGTCCTGACTTTC	CASSTDETGANVLTF
TRBJ2-6	TRBD2	TRBV10-3	.	TGTGCCATCAGTCCAGCGGGGACTGGGGCCAACGTCCTGACTTTC	CAISPAGTGANVLTF
TRBJ2-1	.	TRBV11-3	.	TGTGCCAGCAGCCTCGGTGGCTCCTACAATGAGCAGTTCTTC	CASSLGGSYNEQFF
TRBJ1-2	TRBD1	TRBV5-1	.	TGCGCCAGCAGCTTGGACGGGACAGGGGGCTATGGCTACACCTTC	CASSLDGTGGYGYTF
TRBJ2-1	TRBD2	TRBV4-2	.	TGTGCCAGCAGCCAAGATGTAGCGGGATCATACAATGAGCAGTTCTTC	CASSQDVAGSYNEQFF
TRBJ2-7	TRBD2	TRBV6-2/TRBV6-3	.	TGTGCCAGCAGTTTTCGGACTAGCGAGATCTACGAGCAGTACTTC	CASSFRTSEIYEQYF
TRBJ2-5	.	TRBV7-7	.	TGTGCTAGCAGCCCAAGAAGTCAACGGGAGACCCAGTACTTC	CASSPRSQRETQYF
TRBJ2-3	.	TRBV9	.	TGTGCCAGCACTAAAGCGGCGAACACAGATACGCAGTATTTT	CASTKAANTDTQYF
TRBJ2-6	.	TRBV2	.	TGTGCCAGCAGTGAACGACACGGCTCTGGGGCCAACGTCCTGACTTTC	CASSERHGSGANVLTF
TRBJ2-5	.	TRBV29-1	.	TGCAGCGTTGAAGAGCACGGACAGTCAGAAGAGACCCAGTACTTC	CSVEEHGQSEETQYF
TRBJ1-2	TRBD1	TRBV12-3/TRBV12-4	.	TGTGCCAGCACCGGGACAGCCAACTATGGCTACACCTTC	CASTGTANYGYTF
TRBJ2-6	.	TRBV4-2	.	TGTGCCAGCAGCCAAGAGGTGCAGGGCTCTGGGGCCAACGTCCTGACTTTC	CASSQEVQGSGANVLTF
TRBJ2-7	TRBD2	TRBV7-6	.	TGTGCCAGCAGCGCCGGGACTAGCGGGAGCCCCTACGAGCAGTACTTC	CASSAGTSGSPYEQYF
TRBJ2-2	.	TRBV2	.	TGTGCCAGCCATATCAGGGTACCCGGGGAGCTGTTTTTT	CASHIRVPGELFF
TRBJ1-5	.	TRBV5-6	.	TGTGCCAGCAGCATCGGACACTTCAGCAATCAGCCCCAGCATTTT	CASSIGHFSNQPQHF
TRBJ1-5	.	TRBV28	.	TGTGCCAGCAGTGGGGCCAATACTTATCAGCCCCAGCATTTT	CASSGANTYQPQHF
TRBJ1-1	TRBD1	TRBV5-6	.	TGTGCCAGCAGCTGGGGGACAGCGAACACTGAAGCTTTCTTT	CASSWGTANTEAFF
TRBJ2-1	TRBD1	TRBV6-5	.	TGTGCCAGCAGGACAGGGGGCTCCTACAATGAGCAGTTCTTC	CASRTGGSYNEQFF
TRBJ2-3	.	TRBV6-2/TRBV6-3	.	TGTGCCAGCAGTTACCGTACTGGAGCTGGGACAGATACGCAGTATTTT	CASSYRTGAGTDTQYF
TRBJ2-7	.	TRBV28	.	TGTGCCAGCAGCCAACAGGGATACGAGCAGTACTTC	CASSQQGYEQYF
TRBJ2-2	.	TRBV5-4	few	TGTGCCAGCAGCTTGGCCCCAGCGGAACGCACCGGGGAGCTGTTTTTT	CASSLAPAERTGELFF
TRBJ1-1	.	TRBV6-2/TRBV6-3	.	TGTGCCAGCAGTTACTCGTCGGTTAGGGGCACTGAAGCTTTCTTT	CASSYSSVRGTEAFF
TRBJ2-5	TRBD1	TRBV11-1	.	TGTGCCAGCAGCGGGACAGGGCAAGAGACCCAGTACTTC	CASSGTGQETQYF
TRBJ2-5	TRBD2	TRBV12-5	.	TGTGCTAGTGGTTTGAGGGGGGTGCGGGAGGGCAGAGAGACCCAGTACTTC	CASGLRGVREGRETQYF
TRBJ1-6	.	TRBV27	few	TGTGCCAGCAGTTTATCAGGGGTTAGTAATTCACCCCTCCACTTT	CASSLSGVSNSPLHF
TRBJ1-1	.	TRBV24-1	.	TGTGCCACCAGTGACCCGGAGAGGACAGCTGAAGCTTTCTTT	CATSDPERTAEAFF
TRBJ1-1	.	TRBV5-1	.	TGCGCCAGCAGCTTGGACAACGTGAACACTGAAGCTTTCTTT	CASSLDNVNTEAFF
TRBJ2-1	TRBD2	TRBV7-8	.	TGTGCCAGCAGCTTAAACGGGAGGGCCTACAATGAGCAGTTCTTC	CASSLNGRAYNEQFF
TRBJ2-2	.	TRBV14	few	TGTGCCAGCAGCCAAAATGGGGCTGGGGCCGGGGAGCTGTTTTTT	CASSQNGAGAGELFF
TRBJ1-2	TRBD1	TRBV7-2	.	TGTGCCAGCAGCATGGGATCAGGGGGCGGGGGCTACACCTTC	CASSMGSGGGGYTF
TRBJ2-7	.	TRBV3-1/TRBV3-2	.	TGTGCCAGCAGCCACGAAAGACGTACTAGCTCCTACGAGCAGTACTTC	CASSHERRTSSYEQYF
TRBJ2-1	TRBD2	TRBV5-5	.	TGTGCCAGCAGTATATGGGGACTAGCGGGAGGGAGCTCCTACAATGAGCAGTTCTTC	CASSIWGLAGGSSYNEQFF
TRBJ2-6	.	TRBV9	once	TGTGCCAGCAGCGTAACGAGGGCTGGTGGGGCCAACGTCCTGACTTTC	CASSVTRAGGANVLTF
TRBJ1-3	.	TRBV7-2	.	TGTGCCAGCAGCTTAGCACGAAGGGGCCCTTACTCTGGAAACACCATATATTTT	CASSLARRGPYSGNTIYF
TRBJ1-6	.	TRBV5-1	few	TGCGCCAGCAGCTTATCCAGGGACTATAATTCACCCCTCCACTTT	CASSLSRDYNSPLHF
TRBJ1-1	.	TRBV9	.	TGTGCCAGCAGCGTAGGGGGAGGTGACACTGAAGCTTTCTTT	CASSVGGGDTEAFF
TRBJ2-7	TRBD1	TRBV6-5	.	TGTGCCAGCAGACAGGGGCCCTACGAGCAGTACTTC	CASRQGPYEQYF
TRBJ2-7	.	TRBV19	.	TGTGCCAGTAGCGAACAGTACGGGGAGCTCTACTTC	CASSEQYGELYF
TRBJ2-2	.	TRBV4-1	.	TGCGCCAGCAGCCCCCCTTCTAGCGTGAACACCGGGGAGCTGTTTTTT	CASSPPSSVNTGELFF
TRBJ2-1	.	TRBV7-4	once	TGTGCCAGCAGCAAAACAGGGTTCGATGAGCAGTTCTTC	CASSKTGFDEQFF
TRBJ1-4	TRBD1	TRBV30	.	TGTGCCGGGACATCTCGACAGGGTGAAAAACTGTTTTTT	CAGTSRQGEKLFF
TRBJ2-1	TRBD2	TRBV5-1	.	TGCGCCAGCCAGGACGGGGGGAAGGCCTATGAGCAGTTCTTC	CASQDGGKAYEQFF
TRBJ2-1	TRBD2	TRBV24-1	.	TGTGCCACCAGTGACAATAGCGGGAGTCGGCACAATGAGCAGTTCTTC	CATSDNSGSRHNEQFF
TRBJ2-6	.	TRBV7-2	.	TGTGCCAGCAGCTTAGACTCAGGACTCCTATTTACGGGGGCCAACGTCCTGACTTTC	CASSLDSGLLFTGANVLTF
TRBJ2-1	TRBD2	TRBV5-4	.	TGTGCCAGCAGCTCCCAACTAGCGGGAGAGTACAATGAGCAGTTCTTC	CASSSQLAGEYNEQFF
TRBJ1-2	.	TRBV24-1	.	TGTGCCACCAGCGCAAAGGCGGGATCCCTCTATGGCTACACCTTC	CATSAKAGSLYGYTF
TRBJ1-1	.	TRBV10-2	.	TGCGCCAGCAGACCCGACGGGACAAGTGAAGCTTTCTTT	CASRPDGTSEAFF
TRBJ2-7	.	TRBV19	.	TGTGCCAGTAGTATGGGGAGTTACTACGAGCAGTACTTC	CASSMGSYYEQYF
TRBJ2-7	.	TRBV18	.	TGTGCCAGCTCACCAGCCTCCCTAGCTTACGAGCAGTACTTC	CASSPASLAYEQYF
TRBJ2-3	.	TRBV11-3	once	TGTGCCAGCAGCTTAGGGCGGAGCACAGATACGCAGTATTTT	CASSLGRSTDTQYF
TRBJ1-2	TRBD1	TRBV28	.	TGTGCCAGCTTTCAGGACAGGGGGTTCGGCTACACCTTC	CASFQDRGFGYTF